This is a list of T cell receptor beta chains from one sample in a study of regulatory T cells in long-lasting Graves disease. TCRdb recomputed calls from the multiplex PCR reads with MiXCR, one row per CDR3 protein. The sample consists of 500,000 or so distinct CDR3 sequences, more than 15% of them appearing once. These data were also reused for a study on T cells in Graves' hyperthyroidism and ophthalmopathy.

The source was peripheral blood mononuclear cells (PBMCs), collected at new diagnosis, from a patient treated with antithyroid drugs. The receptors were sampled from a woman aged 35 to 60 with Graves disease. Each CDR3 is given with its conserved first and last residue. The order of the fields is V gene, clone size, J gene, D gene, CDR3 protein, CDR3 DNA. A D gene is named only where the DNA matches it firmly. Size is stated for part of the rows, as once, few or many counts, or as a class when the clone is expanded.

v_call: TRBV20-1; clone_size: many; j_call: TRBJ1-1; d_call: -; cdr3_aa: CSARTPPGFTEAFF; cdr3_nt: TGCAGTGCTAGAACACCTCCGGGGTTCACTGAAGCTTTCTTT
v_call: TRBV14; clone_size: -; j_call: TRBJ1-1; d_call: TRBD1; cdr3_aa: CASSETGANTEAFF; cdr3_nt: TGTGCCAGCAGCGAGACAGGGGCGAATACTGAAGCTTTCTTT
v_call: TRBV12-3/TRBV12-4; clone_size: many; j_call: TRBJ1-1; d_call: -; cdr3_aa: CASSAQVVGTEAFF; cdr3_nt: TGTGCCAGCTCCGCCCAGGTAGTCGGCACTGAAGCTTTCTTT
v_call: TRBV20-1; clone_size: many; j_call: TRBJ2-1; d_call: -; cdr3_aa: CSARGAPGLNEQFF; cdr3_nt: TGCAGTGCTAGAGGGGCCCCTGGCCTCAATGAGCAGTTCTTC
v_call: TRBV12-3/TRBV12-4; clone_size: many; j_call: TRBJ1-2; d_call: -; cdr3_aa: CASRNEGGGGYTF; cdr3_nt: TGTGCCAGCAGGAACGAAGGGGGGGGCGGCTACACCTTC
v_call: TRBV6-1; clone_size: many; j_call: TRBJ2-5; d_call: -; cdr3_aa: CASSEALPEMGGGETQYF; cdr3_nt: TGTGCCAGCAGTGAAGCGCTTCCCGAAATGGGAGGAGGGGAGACCCAGTACTTC
v_call: TRBV6-1; clone_size: many; j_call: TRBJ2-1; d_call: TRBD2; cdr3_aa: CASRAAGSYNEQFF; cdr3_nt: TGTGCCAGCAGGGCAGCGGGGTCTTACAATGAGCAGTTCTTC
v_call: TRBV28; clone_size: many; j_call: TRBJ1-1; d_call: TRBD1; cdr3_aa: CASSSSDRGTEAFF; cdr3_nt: TGTGCCAGCAGTTCCTCCGACAGGGGGACTGAAGCTTTCTTT
v_call: TRBV7-9; clone_size: many; j_call: TRBJ2-7; d_call: -; cdr3_aa: CASSRTRSSYEQYF; cdr3_nt: TGTGCCAGCAGCCGGACAAGGAGCTCCTACGAGCAGTACTTC
v_call: TRBV19; clone_size: few; j_call: TRBJ2-2; d_call: -; cdr3_aa: CASSTTRTGELFF; cdr3_nt: TGTGCCAGTAGTACCACGAGGACCGGGGAGCTGTTTTTT
v_call: TRBV5-1; clone_size: many; j_call: TRBJ1-2; d_call: TRBD1; cdr3_aa: CASSLAADRGPYGYTF; cdr3_nt: TGCGCCAGCAGCTTGGCCGCCGACAGGGGACCCTATGGCTACACCTTC
v_call: TRBV2; clone_size: many; j_call: TRBJ2-6; d_call: -; cdr3_aa: CASNPGLSSGANVLTF; cdr3_nt: TGTGCCAGCAACCCGGGGTTGAGCTCTGGGGCCAACGTCCTGACTTTC
v_call: TRBV5-1; clone_size: many; j_call: TRBJ2-1; d_call: -; cdr3_aa: CASSLMIADNEQFF; cdr3_nt: TGCGCCAGCAGCTTGATGATAGCTGACAATGAGCAGTTCTTC
v_call: TRBV12-3/TRBV12-4; clone_size: -; j_call: TRBJ2-7; d_call: -; cdr3_aa: CASSFSGTRYEQYF; cdr3_nt: TGTGCCAGCAGTTTTTCGGGGACACGCTACGAGCAGTACTTC
v_call: TRBV7-8; clone_size: many; j_call: TRBJ1-5; d_call: -; cdr3_aa: CASSLEAGRSNQPQHF; cdr3_nt: TGTGCCAGCAGCTTAGAGGCAGGGAGGAGCAATCAGCCCCAGCATTTT
v_call: TRBV27; clone_size: many; j_call: TRBJ2-7; d_call: -; cdr3_aa: CASRRDSSYEQYF; cdr3_nt: TGTGCCAGCAGGCGGGACAGCTCCTACGAGCAGTACTTC